The next 24 T cell receptor beta chains were all read from a single sample in a study of CD8 T cells in ankylosing spondylitis. TCRdb ran MiXCR on the 5' RACE reads and lists one entry per CDR3 protein. The data hold 150,000 to 200,000 distinct CDR3 sequences, with 18% observed a single time. The sample comprised blood, either unsorted or a sorted T cell fraction (not recorded which). The receptors stem from a male donor under 30 with ankylosing spondylitis or in good health (not recorded which).

This clonotype was counted at least ten times. One end of the junction does not line up with germline, which may come from a read error. This sequence joins TRBV7-8 and TRBJ2-1; 9 positions match TRBD2. The germline CDR1 and CDR2 sequences are SGHVS and FQNEAQ. The CDR3 totals 16 residues. CDR3 sequence reads: CASSLEAGGTYNEQFF. In DNA, the CDR3 is TGCGCCAGCAGCCTAGAAGCGGGAGGTACTTACAATGAGCAGTTCTTC. The full variable domain, completed using reference TRBV7-8 and TRBJ2-1, is GAGVSQSPRYKVAKRGQDVALRCDPISGHVSLFWYQQALGQGPEFLTYFQNEAQLDKSGLPSDRFFAERPEGSVSTLKIQRTQQEDSAVYLCASSLEAGGTYNEQFFGPGTRLTVL.

This clonotype was recorded at least ten times. The chain employs TRBV7-9 and TRBJ2-7, with TRBD2 matching over 8 bases. V lost 4 bases and J lost 5; bases outside the gene matches: 4. The germline V gene has CDR1 SEHNR and CDR2 FQNEAQ (reference sequence). CDR3 length equals 13 residues. The CDR3 region is CASSSGGVHEQYF. CDR3 nucleotide sequence: TGTGCCAGCAGCTCCGGGGGGGTCCACGAGCAGTACTTC. The variable domain in full, completed from reference TRBV7-9 and TRBJ2-7, reads DTGVSQNPRHKITKRGQNVTFRCDPISEHNRLYWYRQTLGQGPEFLTYFQNEAQLEKSRLLSDRFSAERPKGSFSTLEIQRTEQGDSAMYLCASSSGGVHEQYFGPGTRLTVT.

The gene calls are TRBV5-1 and TRBJ2-1; D gene unclear. The CDR3 totals 14 residues. Per germline, CDR1 SGHRS and CDR2 YFSETQ. V was trimmed by 0 bases and J by 0 bases, leaving 4 bases between them. The CDR3 DNA sequence: TGCGCCAGCAGCTTGGAGAGCTCCTACAATGAGCAGTTCTTC. It yields the protein CASSLESSYNEQFF.

This sequence joins TRBV12-3 or TRBV12-4 and TRBJ2-1, with TRBD2 matching 9 bases. The trim removed 4 bases at V and 8 bases at J, leaving 9 bases unmatched. There are 15 residues in the CDR3. CDR3 loop: CASSSSGTEWYEQFF. CDR3 nucleotides: TGTGCCAGCAGTTCTAGCGGGACCGAGTGGTATGAGCAGTTCTTC.

This clonotype came up many times. The chain carries TRBV12-3 or TRBV12-4 and TRBJ1-5; 11 bases are shared with TRBD1. V lost 6 bases to trimming and J lost 8 bases; unmatched junction nucleotides: 6. This CDR3 is 14 amino acids long. DNA for the CDR3: TGTGCCAGCAGCAGAAAGGGACAGGGGGAGCCCCAGCATTTT. This sequence encodes CASSRKGQGEPQHF.

This clonotype was recorded many times. The CDR3 here is CASSQESRNTEAFF. The CDR3 DNA follows: TGTGCCAGCAGCCAAGAGAGCCGAAACACTGAAGCTTTCTTT. The V and J genes are TRBV3-1 and TRBJ1-1; D gene uncertain. The CDR3 sequence is 14 residues long. Germline V CDR1 and CDR2: LGHDT, YNNKEL (reference sequence). Between the trimmed V and J ends, which lost 0 bases and 2 bases, there was a span of 7 bases.

The sample holds many counts of this clonotype. This chain connects TRBV4-2 to TRBJ2-2, with 9 bases that match TRBD2. The CDR3 is made up of 16 amino acids. Trimming at V came to 0 bases and at J to 8 bases, leaving 7 bases not matched to a gene. Germline CDR1 LGHNA, CDR2 YNFKEQ. This CDR3 is CASSQDGTSSGGELFF. In DNA, the CDR3 is TGTGCCAGCAGCCAAGACGGGACTAGCAGTGGGGGGGAGCTGTTTTTT.

This chain links TRBV12-3 or TRBV12-4 with TRBJ2-2; D gene ambiguous. The V end lost 5 bases, the J end lost 7 bases, and 11 bases lay between the germline ends. CDR3 length: 13 amino acids. The CDR3 protein is CASSAQNGGELFF. CDR3 DNA sequence: TGTGCCAGCAGTGCCCAAAATGGCGGGGAGCTGTTTTTT.

This clonotype was counted many times. The rearrangement uses TRBV4-2 and TRBJ2-3; D might be TRBD1 (6 bases). Germline V gene sequence: CDR1 LGHNA, CDR2 YNFKEQ. V dropped 0 bases and J dropped 6 bases, with 16 bases sitting between them. The CDR3 spans 16 residues. CDR3 sequence: CASSQDLGAGSDTQYF. The CDR3 coding sequence is TGTGCCAGCAGCCAAGATCTGGGGGCCGGTAGTGATACGCAGTATTTT.

This chain uses TRBV7-9 with TRBJ2-1; TRBD2 agrees at 14 bases. CDR3 length: 16 residues. V trimming: 4 bases; J trimming: 8 bases; junction bases outside the gene matches: 7. CDR1 is SEHNR and CDR2 is FQNEAQ in the germline V gene (reference sequence). For the CDR3, the DNA is TGTGCCAGCAGCTCCGGGACTAGCGGGAGTTTGTATGAGCAGTTCTTC. This codes for CASSSGTSGSLYEQFF.

This clonotype was counted ten times or more. This chain joins TRBV12-3 or TRBV12-4 and TRBJ2-5, with D perhaps TRBD2 (5 bases). This CDR3 comprises 14 residues. Trimming removed 2 bases from V and 5 bases from J, with 12 bases in between. The DNA of the CDR3 is TGTGCCAGCAGTTTAATTGCGGGCGACGAGACCCAGTACTTC. Its translation is CASSLIAGDETQYF.

The V call is TRBV11-2, the J call TRBJ2-3, with TRBD1 matching 7 bases. There are 17 residues in the CDR3. After removal of 5 bases from V and 0 bases from J, the junction contained 11 bases not matched to a gene. Per germline, CDR1 SGHAT and CDR2 FQNNGV. The CDR3 sequence is CASSARVDRSSTDTQYF. The CDR3 nucleotides read TGTGCCAGCAGCGCCCGAGTGGACAGGTCTAGCACAGATACGCAGTATTTT.

The V and J genes are TRBV20-1 and TRBJ2-7, with TRBD2 matching 9 bases. Unmatched junction bases numbered 1, after V lost 1 base and J lost 3 bases. The CDR3 runs to 13 residues. Per germline, CDR1 DFQATT and CDR2 SNEGSKA (reference sequence). CDR3 DNA sequence: TGCAGTGCTAGAGTACTAGCGGGCTACGAGCAGTACTTC. Translated: CSARVLAGYEQYF.

Many counts were recorded for this clonotype. This sequence joins TRBV5-1 and TRBJ2-6; D is uncertain. V lost 0 bases to trimming and J lost 2 bases, with 9 bases between them. This CDR3 has 16 amino acids. CDR1 is SGHRS and CDR2 is YFSETQ in the germline V gene. The DNA for the CDR3 is TGCGCCAGCAGCTTGGGGCCCGAGCCTGGGGCCAACGTCCTGACTTTC. Protein sequence: CASSLGPEPGANVLTF. The whole variable domain, filled in from reference TRBV5-1 and TRBJ2-6, reads KAGVTQTPRYLIKTRGQQVTLSCSPISGHRSVSWYQQTPGQGLQFLFEYFSETQRNKGNFPGRFSGRQFSNSRSEMNVSTLELGDSALYLCASSLGPEPGANVLTFGAGSRLTVL.

This clonotype was detected ten times or more. The chain links TRBV7-8 to TRBJ1-3; the D is unclear. The CDR3 is 15 residues long. From germline, CDR1 is SGHVS and CDR2 FQNEAQ. V lost 2 bases, J lost 0 bases, and 8 bases lay in between. The CDR3 protein is CASSLLATSGNTIYF. As DNA, the CDR3 is TGTGCCAGCAGCTTATTGGCCACCTCTGGAAACACCATATATTTT.

This clonotype occurred many times. The J gene is TRBJ2-1, the V gene TRBV12-3 or TRBV12-4; perhaps TRBD2 as D (5 bases). CDR3 length: 12 amino acids. V lost 7 bases and J 2 bases, leaving 6 bases between the germline ends. CDR3 in amino acids: CASTGAYNEQFF. CDR3 bases: TGTGCCAGCACCGGGGCCTACAATGAGCAGTTCTTC.

There are many counts of this clonotype. The chain links TRBV25-1 to TRBJ2-1; TRBD2 agrees at 9 bases. The germline CDR1 and CDR2 sequences are MGHDK and SYGVNS. The V segment lost 5 bases and the J segment 1 base; nucleotides outside the gene matches: 15. The CDR3 length is 19 residues. The DNA for the CDR3 is TGTGCCAGCAGTTTTGCGGGAGGGCAGACTTTTGGATCCTACAATGAGCAGTTCTTC. Its translation is CASSFAGGQTFGSYNEQFF. Combining the CDR3 with reference TRBV25-1 and TRBJ2-1 gives the whole variable domain EADIYQTPRYLVIGTGKKITLECSQTMGHDKMYWYQQDPGMELHLIHYSYGVNSTEKGDLSSESTVSRIRTEHFPLTLESARPSHTSQYLCASSFAGGQTFGSYNEQFFGPGTRLTVL.

This clonotype came up many times. V gene TRBV28 combines with J gene TRBJ2-7; D not certain. Looked up from germline, CDR1 is MDHEN and CDR2 is SYDVKM. The CDR3 is 15 amino acids. The V gene lost 2 bases and the J gene lost 0 bases, with 11 bases spanning the gap. CDR3 DNA sequence: TGTGCCAGCAGTTTAGGGTATACGAGCTCCTACGAGCAGTACTTC. Encoded protein: CASSLGYTSSYEQYF.

This clonotype has a count of ten or more. The rearrangement joins TRBV4-3 to TRBJ2-5; D may be TRBD1 (5 bases). CDR1 LGHNA and CDR2 YSLEER come from the germline V gene. This CDR3 contains 16 residues. Trimming removed 1 base at V and 4 bases at J, with 16 bases between. CDR3 in DNA: TGCGCCAGCAGCCAAGTGGCCCAGGGCCATCGAGAGACCCAGTACTTC. Its translation is CASSQVAQGHRETQYF.

This clonotype was detected a few times. The chain employs TRBV30 and TRBJ2-2, with TRBD1 as a possible D gene (5 bases). The CDR3 runs to 15 residues. CDR1 GTSNPN and CDR2 SVGIG come from the germline V gene (reference sequence). Trimming shortened V by 2 bases and J by 6 bases, and 16 bases separated the two germline ends. This chain's CDR3 is CAWSIGAGRAGELFF. The CDR3 coding sequence is TGTGCCTGGAGTATAGGGGCAGGGCGAGCCGGGGAGCTGTTTTTT.

The sample holds a few counts of this clonotype. The chain combines TRBV4-3 with TRBJ2-1; no reliable D call. Germline CDR1 reads LGHNA; CDR2 reads YSLEER. The CDR3 is 17 amino acids. Trimming removed 1 base at V and 0 bases at J, with 13 bases between. CDR3 loop: CASSQGPVQFSYNEQFF. The CDR3 bases are TGCGCCAGCAGCCAAGGTCCAGTACAGTTCTCCTACAATGAGCAGTTCTTC.

The chain carries TRBV29-1 and TRBJ2-3, with TRBD2 identical over 8 bases. The CDR3 length is 15 residues. The V segment lost 4 bases and the J segment 4 bases; nucleotides outside the gene matches: 10. Germline values: CDR1 SQVTM, CDR2 ANQGSEA. This CDR3 reads CSVVRIAGRADTQYF. CDR3 DNA: TGCAGCGTTGTGAGGATAGCCGGGAGGGCAGATACGCAGTATTTT.

The sample holds many counts of this clonotype. The genes are TRBV12-3 or TRBV12-4 and TRBJ2-4, with D perhaps TRBD2 (5 bases). CDR3 length: 13 amino acids. The V end lost 7 bases, the J end lost 7 bases, and 14 bases lay between the germline ends. CDR3 loop: CASTRDSWNIQYF. Here the CDR3 DNA reads TGTGCCAGCACTCGGGATAGCTGGAACATTCAGTACTTC.

This clonotype came up a few times. The chain employs TRBV19 and TRBJ2-5; D is perhaps TRBD1 (5 bases). The CDR3 length is 15 residues. Germline CDR1 is LNHDA and CDR2 is SQIVND (reference sequence). V shed 5 bases and J shed 4 bases, with 17 bases lying between them. This CDR3 reads CASSSDPGNGETQYF. CDR3 coding DNA: TGTGCCAGTAGTTCTGACCCAGGGAATGGAGAGACCCAGTACTTC.